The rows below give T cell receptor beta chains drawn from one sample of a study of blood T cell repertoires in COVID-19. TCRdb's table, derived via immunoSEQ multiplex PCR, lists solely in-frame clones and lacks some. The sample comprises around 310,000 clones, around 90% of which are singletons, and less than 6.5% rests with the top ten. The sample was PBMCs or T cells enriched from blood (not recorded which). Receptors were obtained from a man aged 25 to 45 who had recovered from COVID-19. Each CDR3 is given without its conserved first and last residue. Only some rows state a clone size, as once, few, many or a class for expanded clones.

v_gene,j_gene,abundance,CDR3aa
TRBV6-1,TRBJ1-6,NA,ASSEQGVDSPLH
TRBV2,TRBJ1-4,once,ASRGHPTNEKLF
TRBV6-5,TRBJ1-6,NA,ASSYRQGYNSPLH
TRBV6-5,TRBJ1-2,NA,ASSIGTGELGYT
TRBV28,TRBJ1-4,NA,ASSLPPGGPTEKLF
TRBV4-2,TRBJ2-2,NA,ASSQEALAGELF
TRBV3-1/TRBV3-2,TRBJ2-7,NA,ASSQEVEGYEQY
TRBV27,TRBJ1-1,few,ASSLGQRVSNTEAF
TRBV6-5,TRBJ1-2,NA,ASRGPGQGQDGYT
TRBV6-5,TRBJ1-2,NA,ASSLRDRQNYGYT
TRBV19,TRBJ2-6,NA,ASSTRGDSGANVLT
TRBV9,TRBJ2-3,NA,ASSEGLYTDTQY
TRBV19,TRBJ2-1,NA,ASSIGRSVYNEQF
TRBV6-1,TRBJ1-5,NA,ASSETGVYGQPQH
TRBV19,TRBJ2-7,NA,ASSRGGQGSYEQY
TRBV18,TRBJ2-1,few,ASSLPGRPSSYNEQF
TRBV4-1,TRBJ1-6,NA,ASSQEVRDSPLH
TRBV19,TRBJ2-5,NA,ASSLRETQY
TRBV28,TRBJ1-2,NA,ASSLTRAGTGNGYT
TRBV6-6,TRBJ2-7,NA,ASSGDSYEQY
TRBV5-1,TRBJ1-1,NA,ASSEILTGDTEAF
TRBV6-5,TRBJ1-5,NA,ASSPDRGSNQPQH
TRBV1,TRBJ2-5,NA,TSSQDRDAGGSAETQY
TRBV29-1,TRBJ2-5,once,SVDWGEETQY
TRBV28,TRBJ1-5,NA,ASSWRLDTGNQPQH
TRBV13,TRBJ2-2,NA,ASSSIDMNTGELF